This T cell receptor (beta chain) was observed in a study of CD4+ T cells in melanoma. Clones were read by immunoSEQ multiplex PCR, and TCRdb kept only the in-frame ones, dropping some. This sample has around 50,000 clones, with roughly 87% found just once. Germline lookup yields CDR1 SGHTA and CDR2 FQGTGA. Trimming removed 5 bases from V and 0 bases from J, with 10 bases in between. The CDR3 covers 14 residues. As concerns this clone: No antigen is known for it.

Study-wide points: CD8+ T cell, macrophage and B cell function reportedly correlated with neoantigen-specific CD4+ T cells. Neoantigen-specific CD4+ T cells in melanoma reportedly had diverse differentiation states.

Sequencing used peripheral blood. The rearrangement links TRBV7-3 to TRBJ1-1, with D perhaps matching TRBD1 (6 bases). This clonotype was obtained from a human donor with melanoma. The CDR3 sequence is CASSQTGMNTEAFF. The CDR3 bases are TGTGCCAGCAGCCAAACAGGGATGAACACTGAAGCTTTCTTT.